The T cell receptor (beta chain) under discussion was sequenced for a study of blood T cells in healthy people across ages. Overall study context: Template switching recovered approximately one barcoded beta molecule for every two T cells.

A second PCR of roughly 7 to 11 cycles used a sample-barcoded 5' primer and a J-beta primer mix. Using its own MiXCR run on the 5' RACE reads, TCRdb lists one record per CDR3 protein. The table includes about 840,000 distinct CDR3 sequences, just under 30% detected once. The data were also submitted as part of a second study, on T cells of mothers and their children. According to that study: Second-PCR amplification with M1S added sample barcodes and 2-4 random nucleotides.

Sequencing was performed on blood. The sequence was obtained from a woman in her thirties or forties in good health.

The CDR3 nucleotides are TGTGCCAGCAGTCTCGGGAAATCCCGGGGCCTGGGGGATACGCAGTATTTT. Encoded protein: CASSLGKSRGLGDTQYF. The V and J genes are TRBV28 and TRBJ2-3; D may correspond to TRBD1 or TRBD2 (5 bases each). From germline, CDR1 is MDHEN and CDR2 SYDVKM. Deletions cut 5 bases from V and 6 bases from J, with 24 bases between. There are 17 residues in the CDR3.